A single sample is the source of the 14 T cell receptor beta chains below, sequenced in a study of blood T cell repertoires in COVID-19 (TCRdb year 2020). Library creation used the immunoSEQ multiplex PCR assay. TCRdb provides this immuneACCESS table in a form limited to in-frame rearrangements. Some clones are lacking; in checked studies, under half of them reflect an unresolved V gene, and why the rest are absent is not known. The sample table contains 200,000 to 300,000 clones; only one count was recorded for around 88% of them. 1.5% to 2% of the sample lies in the top ten. The sample consisted of peripheral blood. Receptor source: a man younger than 45 with active or convalescent COVID-19.

V usage is TRBV19 and J usage is TRBJ1-5, with 11 bases aligning to TRBD1. V gave up 5 bases and J gave up 7 bases; unmatched junction bases: 7. The CDR3 has 15 residues. CDR1 LNHDA and CDR2 SQIVND come from the germline V gene (reference sequence). The DNA for the CDR3 is TGTGCCAGTAGTCCGGACAGGGGGCTAGGGCAGCCCCAGCATTTT. Protein: CASSPDRGLGQPQHF.

The chain has TRBV3-1 (or the pseudogene TRBV3-2) and TRBJ1-5; maybe TRBD1 (5 bases). V was shortened by 2 bases and J by 4 bases, with 9 bases between the two germline ends. In germline, CDR1 is LGHDT, CDR2 YNNKEL (reference sequence). The CDR3 is made up of 14 amino acids. The CDR3 reads CASSQTPGNQPQHF. For the CDR3, the DNA is TGTGCCAGCAGCCAAACGCCAGGGAATCAGCCCCAGCATTTT.

The sample holds a few counts of this clone. V gene TRBV7-9 combines with J gene TRBJ1-5; D gene ambiguous. The V gene lost 0 bases and the J gene lost 4 bases, with 7 bases spanning the gap. The germline gives CDR1 SEHNR, CDR2 FQNEAQ (reference sequence). The CDR3 consists of 14 residues. The CDR3 sequence is CASSLARGNQPQHF. The CDR3 bases are TGTGCCAGCAGCTTAGCGCGCGGGAATCAGCCCCAGCATTTT.

This rearrangement joins TRBV10-2 to TRBJ1-2; no reliable D call. The CDR3 runs 14 residues. The V gene lost 2 bases and the J gene lost 5 bases, with 12 bases spanning the gap. Germline CDR1 WSHSY, CDR2 SAAADI. Here the CDR3 DNA reads TGCGCCAGCAGTGAGGGAGGCCCGGGGTATGGCTACACCTTC. The encoded protein is CASSEGGPGYGYTF.

The chain is built from TRBV2 and TRBJ1-2; D is perhaps TRBD1 (6 bases). The CDR3 extends over 15 amino acids. V dropped 0 bases and J dropped 3 bases, with 11 bases sitting between them. CDR1 is SNHLY, CDR2 FYNNEI, per germline. The CDR3 DNA follows: TGTGCCAGCAGTGAAGCGGGGGCGGCTTACTATGGCTACACCTTC. This translates into CASSEAGAAYYGYTF.

This chain links TRBV6-2 or TRBV6-3 with TRBJ1-1, with TRBD1 as a possible D gene (6 bases). The CDR3 has 15 amino acids. Germline CDR1 reads MNHEY; CDR2 reads SVGEGT. V was shortened by 5 bases and J by 4 bases, with 17 bases between the two germline ends. The CDR3 region is CASSPRGSVRTEAFF. The CDR3 nucleotides are TGTGCCAGCAGTCCCAGGGGATCTGTTCGCACTGAAGCTTTCTTT.

CDR3 sequence: CASSLRPPSTTLVDEQFF. The CDR3 DNA reads as TGTGCCAGCAGCTTACGTCCGCCCTCGACAACCTTGGTCGATGAGCAGTTCTTC. The genes are TRBV7-2 and TRBJ2-1, with D uncertain. V lost 2 bases, J lost 8 bases, and 25 bases lay in between. Per germline, CDR1 SGHTA and CDR2 FQGNSA. The CDR3 extends over 18 amino acids.

The genes are TRBV6-5 and TRBJ1-2, with a tentative D call TRBD1 (6 bases). In germline, CDR1 is MNHEY, CDR2 SVGAGI. V dropped 5 bases and J dropped 8 bases, with 12 bases sitting between them. The CDR3 contains 12 residues. CDR3 in amino acids: CASSRQAGGYTF. Here the CDR3 DNA reads TGTGCCAGCAGTAGACAGGCTGGGGGCTACACCTTC.

The chain uses TRBV7-9 and TRBJ1-5; 7 bases are shared with TRBD1. Germline V gene sequence: CDR1 SEHNR, CDR2 FQNEAQ (reference sequence). V lost 1 base to trimming and J lost 0 bases; unmatched junction nucleotides: 9. The CDR3 spans 18 residues. Written as DNA, the CDR3 is TGTGCCAGCAGCTTAGACAGGGGCGGCCTATATAGCAATCAGCCCCAGCATTTT. The encoded protein is CASSLDRGGLYSNQPQHF.

This sequence joins TRBV15 and TRBJ2-5; D ambiguous. Germline V CDR1 and CDR2: LNHNV, YYDKDF (reference sequence). CDR3 size: 13 residues. Trimming cost V 1 base and J 3 bases, with 6 bases left between them. The CDR3 reads CATSRGAEETQYF. The DNA for the CDR3 is TGTGCCACCAGCAGAGGGGCAGAAGAGACCCAGTACTTC.

V is TRBV30 and J is TRBJ1-5; 7 positions agree with TRBD1. The CDR3 is 15 residues long. Germline trimming cut 3 bases from V and 3 bases from J; bases unmatched to any gene: 8. From germline, CDR1 is GTSNPN and CDR2 SVGIG (reference sequence). The CDR3, as DNA: TGTGCCTGGAGCCTTACAGGGGAATTCAATCAGCCCCAGCATTTT. Its translation is CAWSLTGEFNQPQHF.

This rearrangement joins TRBV13 to TRBJ1-1, with D perhaps matching TRBD1 (5 bases). This CDR3 is 18 amino acids long. Trimming left V 4 bases short and J 1 base short, with 22 bases between. Germline values: CDR1 PRHDT, CDR2 FYEKMQ (reference sequence). Here the CDR3 DNA reads TGTGCCAGCAGCTCACAATTCCTGGACGGGGGGAGGAACACTGAAGCTTTCTTT. Translated, it gives CASSSQFLDGGRNTEAFF. The whole variable domain, remainder taken from reference TRBV13 and TRBJ1-1, is AAGVIQSPRHLIKEKRETATLKCYPIPRHDTVYWYQQGPGQDPQFLISFYEKMQSDKGSIPDRFSAQQFSDYHSELNMSSLELGDSALYFCASSSQFLDGGRNTEAFFGQGTRLTVV.

The chain is built from TRBV27 and TRBJ1-6; no clear D. The CDR3 length is 13 residues. V lost 0 bases, J lost 7 bases, and 4 bases lay in between. The germline V gene has CDR1 MNHEY and CDR2 SMNVEV (reference sequence). The CDR3, as DNA: TGTGCCAGCAGTTTATCGAGAAATTCACCCCTCCACTTT. As protein: CASSLSRNSPLHF.

This chain joins TRBV6-5 and TRBJ1-1; D remains ambiguous. The CDR3 contains 14 residues. The germline V and J ends were trimmed by 8 bases and 5 bases, with 18 bases remaining between them. CDR1 is MNHEY, CDR2 SVGAGI, per germline. In DNA form, the CDR3 reads TGTGCCAGCCTCCGACGGTGGTCGGGGACTGAAGCTTTCTTT. Amino acids: CASLRRWSGTEAFF.